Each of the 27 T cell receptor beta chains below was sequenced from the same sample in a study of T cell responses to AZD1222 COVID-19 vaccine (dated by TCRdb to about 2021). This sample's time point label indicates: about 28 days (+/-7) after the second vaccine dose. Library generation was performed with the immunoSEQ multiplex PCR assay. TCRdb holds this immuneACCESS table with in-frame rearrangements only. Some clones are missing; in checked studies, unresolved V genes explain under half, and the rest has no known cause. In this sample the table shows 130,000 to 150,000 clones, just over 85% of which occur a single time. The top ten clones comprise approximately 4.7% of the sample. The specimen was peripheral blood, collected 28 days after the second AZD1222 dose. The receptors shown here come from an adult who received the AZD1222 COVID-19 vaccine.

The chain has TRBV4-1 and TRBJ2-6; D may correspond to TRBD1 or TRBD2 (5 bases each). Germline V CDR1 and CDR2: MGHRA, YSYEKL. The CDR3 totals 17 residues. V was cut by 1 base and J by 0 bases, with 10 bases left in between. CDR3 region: CASSQVGRGSGANVLTF. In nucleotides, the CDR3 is TGCGCCAGCAGCCAAGTGGGACGGGGCTCTGGGGCCAACGTCCTGACTTTC.

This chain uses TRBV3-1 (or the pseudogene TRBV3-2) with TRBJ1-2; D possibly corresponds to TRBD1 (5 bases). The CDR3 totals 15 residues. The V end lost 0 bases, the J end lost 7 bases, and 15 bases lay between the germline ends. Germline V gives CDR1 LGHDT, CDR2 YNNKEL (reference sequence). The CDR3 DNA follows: TGTGCCAGCAGCCAAGAAGGCAGGGCGAAAGGTGGCTACACCTTC. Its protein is CASSQEGRAKGGYTF.

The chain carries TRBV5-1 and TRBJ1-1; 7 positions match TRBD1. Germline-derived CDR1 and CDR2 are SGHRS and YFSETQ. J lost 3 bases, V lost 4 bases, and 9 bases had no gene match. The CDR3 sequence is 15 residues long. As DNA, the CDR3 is TGCGCCAGCAGCGTGACAGGGTTCTCGGACACTGAAGCTTTCTTT. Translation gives CASSVTGFSDTEAFF.

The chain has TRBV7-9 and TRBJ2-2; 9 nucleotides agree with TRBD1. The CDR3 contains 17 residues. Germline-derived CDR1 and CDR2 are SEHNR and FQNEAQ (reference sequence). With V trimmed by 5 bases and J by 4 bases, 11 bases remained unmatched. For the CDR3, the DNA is TGTGCCAGCAGCGCTAGAGGACAGGGGAAGTTCACCGGGGAGCTGTTTTTT. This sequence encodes CASSARGQGKFTGELFF. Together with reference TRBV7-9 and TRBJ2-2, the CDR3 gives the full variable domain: DTGVSQNPRHKITKRGQNVTFRCDPISEHNRLYWYRQTLGQGPEFLTYFQNEAQLEKSRLLSDRFSAERPKGSFSTLEIQRTEQGDSAMYLCASSARGQGKFTGELFFGEGSRLTVL.

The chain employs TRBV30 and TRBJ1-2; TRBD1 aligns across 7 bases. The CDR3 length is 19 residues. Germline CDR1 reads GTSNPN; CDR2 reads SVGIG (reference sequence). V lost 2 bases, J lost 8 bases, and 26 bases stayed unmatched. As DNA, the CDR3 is TGTGCCTGGAGTCCCCCGATTTTCCAGGTCGGACAGGACAGTTGGGGCTACACCTTC. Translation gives CAWSPPIFQVGQDSWGYTF.

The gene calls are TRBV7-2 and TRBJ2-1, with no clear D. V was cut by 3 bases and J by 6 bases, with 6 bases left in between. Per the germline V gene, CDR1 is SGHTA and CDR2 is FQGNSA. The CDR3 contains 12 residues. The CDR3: CASSFLTNEQFF. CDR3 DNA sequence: TGTGCCAGCAGCTTCCTCACCAATGAGCAGTTCTTC.

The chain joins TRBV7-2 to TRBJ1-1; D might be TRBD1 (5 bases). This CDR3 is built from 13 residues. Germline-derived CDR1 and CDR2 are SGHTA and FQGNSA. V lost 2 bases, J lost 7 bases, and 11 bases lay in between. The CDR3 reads CASSLWDQREAFF. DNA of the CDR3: TGTGCCAGCAGCTTATGGGACCAGCGTGAAGCTTTCTTT.

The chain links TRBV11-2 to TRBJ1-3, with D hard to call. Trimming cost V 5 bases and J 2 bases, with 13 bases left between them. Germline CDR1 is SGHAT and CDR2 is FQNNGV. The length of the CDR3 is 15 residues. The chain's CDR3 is CASSRGVGAGNTIYF. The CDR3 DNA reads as TGTGCCAGCAGCCGTGGGGTGGGTGCTGGAAACACCATATATTTT.

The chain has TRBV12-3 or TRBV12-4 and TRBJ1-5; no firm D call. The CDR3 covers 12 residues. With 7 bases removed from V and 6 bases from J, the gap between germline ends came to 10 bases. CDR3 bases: TGTGCCAGCACCCTGGACGGTCAGCCCCAGCATTTT. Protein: CASTLDGQPQHF.

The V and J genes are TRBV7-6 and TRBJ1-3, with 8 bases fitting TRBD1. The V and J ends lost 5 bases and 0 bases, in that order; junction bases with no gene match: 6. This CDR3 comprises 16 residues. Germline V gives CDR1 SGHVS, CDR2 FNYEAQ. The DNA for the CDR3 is TGTGCCAGCAGCCCTGGACAGGGAGGCTCTGGAAACACCATATATTTT. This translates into CASSPGQGGSGNTIYF.

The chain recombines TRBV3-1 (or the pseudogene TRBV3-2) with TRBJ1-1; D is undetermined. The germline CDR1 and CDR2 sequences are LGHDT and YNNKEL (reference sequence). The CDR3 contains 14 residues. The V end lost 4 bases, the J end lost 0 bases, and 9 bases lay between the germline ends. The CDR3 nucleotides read TGTGCCAGCAGCCGTGAAAGGCTGAACACTGAAGCTTTCTTT. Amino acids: CASSRERLNTEAFF.

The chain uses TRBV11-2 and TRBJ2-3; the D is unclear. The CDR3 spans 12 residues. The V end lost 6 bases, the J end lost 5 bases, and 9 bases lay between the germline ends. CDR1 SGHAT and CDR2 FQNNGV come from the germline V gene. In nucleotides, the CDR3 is TGTGCCAGCAGGCTGGTTCAAGATACGCAGTATTTT. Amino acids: CASRLVQDTQYF.

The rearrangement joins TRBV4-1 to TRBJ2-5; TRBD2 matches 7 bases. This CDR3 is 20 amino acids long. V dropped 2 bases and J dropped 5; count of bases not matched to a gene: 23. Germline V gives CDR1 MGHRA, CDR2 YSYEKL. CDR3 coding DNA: TGCGCCAGCAGCCAACCCCGAACTCAAATAAGGCGGCGGGAGTCGGAGACCCAGTACTTC. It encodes CASSQPRTQIRRRESETQYF.

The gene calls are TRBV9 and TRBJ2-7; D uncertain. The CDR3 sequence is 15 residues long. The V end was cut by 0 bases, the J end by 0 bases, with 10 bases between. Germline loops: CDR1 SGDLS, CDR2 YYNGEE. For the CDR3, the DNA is TGTGCCAGCAGCGTAGGTTGGGCGGACTCCTACGAGCAGTACTTC. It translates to CASSVGWADSYEQYF.

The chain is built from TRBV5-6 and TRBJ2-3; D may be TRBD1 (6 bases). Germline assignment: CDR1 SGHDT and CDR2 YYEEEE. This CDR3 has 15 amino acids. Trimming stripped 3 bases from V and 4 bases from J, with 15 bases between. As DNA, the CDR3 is TGTGCCAGCAGCTACCGGGACACCCTGGCAGATACGCAGTATTTT. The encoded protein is CASSYRDTLADTQYF.

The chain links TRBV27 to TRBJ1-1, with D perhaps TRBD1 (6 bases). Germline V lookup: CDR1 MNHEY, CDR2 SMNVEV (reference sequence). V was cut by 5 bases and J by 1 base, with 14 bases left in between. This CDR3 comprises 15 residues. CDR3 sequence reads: CASSNGGGWNTEAFF. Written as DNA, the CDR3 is TGTGCCAGCAGTAACGGGGGCGGGTGGAACACTGAAGCTTTCTTT.

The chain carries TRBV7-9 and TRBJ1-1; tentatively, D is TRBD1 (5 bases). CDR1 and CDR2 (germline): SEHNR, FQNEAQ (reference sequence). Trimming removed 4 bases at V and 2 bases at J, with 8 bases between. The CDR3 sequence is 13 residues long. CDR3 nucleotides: TGTGCCAGCAGCTGGGACGGAAACACTGAAGCTTTCTTT. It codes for CASSWDGNTEAFF.

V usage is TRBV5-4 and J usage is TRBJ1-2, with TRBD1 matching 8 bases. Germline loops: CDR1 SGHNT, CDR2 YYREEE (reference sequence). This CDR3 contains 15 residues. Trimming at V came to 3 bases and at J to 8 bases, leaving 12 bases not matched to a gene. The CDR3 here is CASSSLAGGAGGYTF. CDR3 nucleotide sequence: TGTGCCAGCAGCTCCTTGGCAGGGGGCGCGGGCGGCTACACCTTC.

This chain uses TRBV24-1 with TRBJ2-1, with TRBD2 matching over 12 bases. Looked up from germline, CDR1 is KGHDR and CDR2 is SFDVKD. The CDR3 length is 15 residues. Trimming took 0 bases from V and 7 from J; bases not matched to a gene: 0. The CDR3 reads CATSDLLAGGNEQFF. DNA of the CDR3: TGTGCCACCAGTGATTTGCTAGCGGGGGGGAATGAGCAGTTCTTC.

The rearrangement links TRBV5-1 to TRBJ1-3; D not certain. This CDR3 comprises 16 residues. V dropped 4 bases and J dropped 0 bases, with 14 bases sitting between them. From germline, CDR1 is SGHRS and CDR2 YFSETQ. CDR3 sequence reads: CASSTVPGYSGNTIYF. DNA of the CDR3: TGCGCCAGCAGCACAGTTCCAGGTTACTCTGGAAACACCATATATTTT.

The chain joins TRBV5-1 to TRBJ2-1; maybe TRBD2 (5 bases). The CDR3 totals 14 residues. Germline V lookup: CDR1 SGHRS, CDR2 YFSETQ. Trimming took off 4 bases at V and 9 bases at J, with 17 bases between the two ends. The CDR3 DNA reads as TGCGCCAGCAGCCCCGGACTGGTAGGGAGTGAGCAGTTCTTC. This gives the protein CASSPGLVGSEQFF.

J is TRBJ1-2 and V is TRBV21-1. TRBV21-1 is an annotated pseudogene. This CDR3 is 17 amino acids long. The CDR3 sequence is CASSKGGMCGPNYGYTF. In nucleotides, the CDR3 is TGTGCCAGCAGCAAAGGTGGGATGTGTGGACCTAACTATGGCTACACCTTC.

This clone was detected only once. DNA for the CDR3: TGTGCCAGCAGCCGGACAGACTCCGGGACTGAAGCTTTCTTT. Protein: CASSRTDSGTEAFF. The V and J genes are TRBV11-2 and TRBJ1-1; weak D call: TRBD1 (6 bases). The CDR3 consists of 14 residues. The germline gives CDR1 SGHAT, CDR2 FQNNGV. Trimming took 5 bases from V and 5 from J, leaving 15 bases between them. The whole variable domain, filled in from reference TRBV11-2 and TRBJ1-1, reads EAGVAQSPRYKIIEKRQSVAFWCNPISGHATLYWYQQILGQGPKLLIQFQNNGVVDDSQLPKDRFSAERLKGVDSTLKIQPAKLEDSAVYLCASSRTDSGTEAFFGQGTRLTVV.

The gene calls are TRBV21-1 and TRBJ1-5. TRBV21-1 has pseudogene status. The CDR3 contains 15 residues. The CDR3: CASSKGGGSNQPQHF. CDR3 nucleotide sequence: TGTGCCAGCAGCAAAGGAGGTGGCTCCAATCAGCCCCAGCATTTT.

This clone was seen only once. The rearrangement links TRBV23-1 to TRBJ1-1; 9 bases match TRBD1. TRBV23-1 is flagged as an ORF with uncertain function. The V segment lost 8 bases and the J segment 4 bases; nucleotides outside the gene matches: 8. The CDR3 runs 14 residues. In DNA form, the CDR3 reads TGCGCCAGCGGGGGGACAGGGCGGGGCACTGAAGCTTTCTTT. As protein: CASGGTGRGTEAFF.

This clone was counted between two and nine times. The CDR3 region is CASSMLGTVFF. The CDR3 bases are TGTGCCAGCAGTATGCTTGGTACCGTGTTCTTC. The chain carries TRBV6-4 and TRBJ2-1; no definite D call. The germline CDR1 and CDR2 sequences are MRHNA and SNTAGT. The CDR3 runs to 11 residues. V lost 5 bases and J 15 bases, leaving 14 bases between the germline ends.

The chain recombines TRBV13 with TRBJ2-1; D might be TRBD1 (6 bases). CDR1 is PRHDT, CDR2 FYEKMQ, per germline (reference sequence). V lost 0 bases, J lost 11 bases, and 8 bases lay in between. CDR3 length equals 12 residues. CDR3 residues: CASSLGQGKQFF. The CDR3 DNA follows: TGTGCCAGCAGCTTAGGGCAGGGGAAGCAGTTCTTC. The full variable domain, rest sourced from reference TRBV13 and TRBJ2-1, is AAGVIQSPRHLIKEKRETATLKCYPIPRHDTVYWYQQGPGQDPQFLISFYEKMQSDKGSIPDRFSAQQFSDYHSELNMSSLELGDSALYFCASSLGQGKQFFGPGTRLTVL.